The clone carrying this T cell receptor (beta chain) has only a few counts. What it binds is unknown. V was cut by 0 bases and J by 0 bases, with 13 bases left in between. This CDR3 has 16 amino acids. Looked up from germline, CDR1 is DFQATT and CDR2 is SNEGSKA (reference sequence). The sorted Tregs were CD4+CD25+CD127-/low cells. Study-level points and caveats: Tumor Treg TCRs overlapped most with tumor naive CD4+ cells. The larger cohort examined one V-J beta rearrangement, not whole repertoires.

Constant-region reverse primers amplified full-length variable regions, followed by semi-nested Nested Universal Primer A PCR. In TCRdb, the 5' RACE reads were re-called with MiXCR into one record per CDR3 protein. The data hold some 8,300 distinct CDR3 sequences, with roughly 51% observed a single time. This clonotype was obtained from a female donor with breast cancer. V gene TRBV20-1 combines with J gene TRBJ2-3; TRBD2 is a possible D gene (6 bases). The sequenced sample consisted of Tregs sorted from a lymph node. CDR3 loop: CSARESSGGSTDTQYF. The CDR3 nucleotides read TGCAGTGCTAGAGAGAGTTCCGGAGGGAGCACAGATACGCAGTATTTT.